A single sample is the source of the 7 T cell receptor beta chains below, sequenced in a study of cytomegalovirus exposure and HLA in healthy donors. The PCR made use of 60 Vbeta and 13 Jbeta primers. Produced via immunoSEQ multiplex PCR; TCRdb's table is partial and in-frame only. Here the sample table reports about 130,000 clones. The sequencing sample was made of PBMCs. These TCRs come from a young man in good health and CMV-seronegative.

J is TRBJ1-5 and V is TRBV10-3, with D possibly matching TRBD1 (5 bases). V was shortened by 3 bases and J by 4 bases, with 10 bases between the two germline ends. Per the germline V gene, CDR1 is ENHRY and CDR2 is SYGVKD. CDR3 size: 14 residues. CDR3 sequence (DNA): TGTGCCATCAGTGAAGGGACTGGGAATCAGCCCCAGCATTTT. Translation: CAISEGTGNQPQHF.

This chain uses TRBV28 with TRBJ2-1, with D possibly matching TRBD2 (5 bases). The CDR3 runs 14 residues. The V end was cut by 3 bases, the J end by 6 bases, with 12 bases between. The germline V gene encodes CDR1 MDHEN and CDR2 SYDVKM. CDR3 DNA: TGTGCCAGCAGTTTCCCCGGACTTCTCAATGAGCAGTTCTTC. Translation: CASSFPGLLNEQFF.

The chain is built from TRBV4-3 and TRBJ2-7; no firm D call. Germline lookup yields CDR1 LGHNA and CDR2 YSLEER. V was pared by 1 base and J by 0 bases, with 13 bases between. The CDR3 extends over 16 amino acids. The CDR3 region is CASSQGLGYLSYEQYF. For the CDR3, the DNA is TGCGCCAGCAGCCAAGGTCTGGGCTACCTCTCCTACGAGCAGTACTTC.

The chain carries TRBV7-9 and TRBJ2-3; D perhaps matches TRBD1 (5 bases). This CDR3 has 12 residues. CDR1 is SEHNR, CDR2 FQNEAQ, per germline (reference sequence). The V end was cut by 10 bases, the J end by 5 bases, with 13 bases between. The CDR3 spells CAIRVGVDTQYF. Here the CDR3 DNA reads TGTGCCATCAGGGTAGGGGTAGATACGCAGTATTTT. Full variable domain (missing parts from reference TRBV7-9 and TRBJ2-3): DTGVSQNPRHKITKRGQNVTFRCDPISEHNRLYWYRQTLGQGPEFLTYFQNEAQLEKSRLLSDRFSAERPKGSFSTLEIQRTEQGDSAMYLCAIRVGVDTQYFGPGTRLTVL.

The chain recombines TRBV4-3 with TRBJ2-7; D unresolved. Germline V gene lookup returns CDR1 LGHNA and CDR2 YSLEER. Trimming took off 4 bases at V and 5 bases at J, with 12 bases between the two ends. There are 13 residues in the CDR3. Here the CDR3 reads CASSPDWAHEQYF. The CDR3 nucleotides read TGCGCCAGCAGCCCAGACTGGGCCCACGAGCAGTACTTC.

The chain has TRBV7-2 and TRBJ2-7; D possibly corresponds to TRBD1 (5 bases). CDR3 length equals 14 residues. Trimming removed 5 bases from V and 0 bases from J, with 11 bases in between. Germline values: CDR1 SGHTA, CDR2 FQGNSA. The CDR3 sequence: CASSLGQSSYEQYF. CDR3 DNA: TGTGCCAGCAGCCTCGGACAAAGCTCCTACGAGCAGTACTTC.

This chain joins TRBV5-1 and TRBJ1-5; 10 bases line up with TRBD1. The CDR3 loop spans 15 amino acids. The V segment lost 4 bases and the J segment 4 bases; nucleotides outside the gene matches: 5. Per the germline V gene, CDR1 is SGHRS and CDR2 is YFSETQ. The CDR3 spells CASSPGTGENQPQHF. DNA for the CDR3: TGCGCCAGCAGCCCCGGGACAGGGGAAAATCAGCCCCAGCATTTT.